This passage covers 18 T cell receptor beta chains from one sample sequenced in a study of cytomegalovirus exposure and HLA in healthy donors. PCR involved 60 Vbeta and 13 Jbeta primers. The repertoire was sequenced with immunoSEQ multiplex PCR; TCRdb's copy has only in-frame clones and lacks some. Among some 150,000 clones listed, over 75% were seen once. The specimen was PBMCs. All receptors derive from a woman in her twenties or thirties in good health and CMV-seronegative.

V is TRBV5-1 and J is TRBJ2-5, with D possibly being TRBD2 (6 bases). The CDR3 sequence is 14 residues long. Germline-derived CDR1 and CDR2 are SGHRS and YFSETQ. The V gene lost 3 bases and the J gene lost 0 bases, with 9 bases spanning the gap. In nucleotides, the CDR3 is TGCGCCAGCAGCTCGCGGGAAAACCAAGAGACCCAGTACTTC. Translating gives CASSSRENQETQYF.

The chain employs TRBV19 and TRBJ1-1; D is perhaps TRBD1 (6 bases). Germline V CDR1 and CDR2: LNHDA, SQIVND (reference sequence). Trimming removed 5 bases from V and 0 bases from J, with 22 bases in between. The CDR3 has 18 amino acids. In DNA form, the CDR3 reads TGTGCCAGTAGTGTTCCCCCCGGACAGTGGGCTATGAACACTGAAGCTTTCTTT. Amino acids: CASSVPPGQWAMNTEAFF. The whole variable domain, filled in from reference TRBV19 and TRBJ1-1, reads DGGITQSPKYLFRKEGQNVTLSCEQNLNHDAMYWYRQDPGQGLRLIYYSQIVNDFQKGDIAEGYSVSREKKESFPLTVTSAQKNPTAFYLCASSVPPGQWAMNTEAFFGQGTRLTVV.

Turning to this clone: The junction differs from germline at one of its ends, possibly a read error. The sample has other DNA sequences that encode this CDR3 too. The chain is built from TRBV9 and TRBJ2-7, with 8 nucleotides matching TRBD1. CDR1 and CDR2 from the germline V gene are SGDLS and YYNGEE. The CDR3 contains 15 residues. CDR3 DNA sequence: TGTGCCAGCAGCGCCGGACAGGGAAACTCCTACGAGCAGTACTTT. This encodes CASSAGQGNSYEQYF.

The rearrangement links TRBV29-1 to TRBJ1-1; 8 bases line up with TRBD1. Looked up from germline, CDR1 is SQVTM and CDR2 is ANQGSEA. V gave up 7 bases and J gave up 1 base; unmatched junction bases: 11. This CDR3 has 15 residues. CDR3 nucleotide sequence: TGCAGCGCCTCCGGACAGGGAGGGACGAACACTGAAGCTTTCTTT. Protein product: CSASGQGGTNTEAFF. Variable domain in full (rest from reference TRBV29-1 and TRBJ1-1): SAVISQKPSRDICQRGTSLTIQCQVDSQVTMMFWYRQQPGQSLTLIATANQGSEATYESGFVIDKFPISRPNLTFSTLTVSNMSPEDSSIYLCSASGQGGTNTEAFFGQGTRLTVV.

This clone turned up a few times. The chain links TRBV29-1 to TRBJ2-7; a possible D gene is TRBD1 (5 bases). V was cut by 4 bases and J by 4 bases, with 14 bases left in between. Germline loops: CDR1 SQVTM, CDR2 ANQGSEA. This CDR3 comprises 13 residues. In DNA form, the CDR3 reads TGCAGCGTTGGGCAGGGAATCTCATACGAGCAGTACTTC. It yields the protein CSVGQGISYEQYF.

The rearrangement uses TRBV7-9 and TRBJ2-1, with 10 nucleotides matching TRBD2. V was pared by 3 bases and J by 8 bases, with 1 base of the junction left unmatched. Germline V CDR1 and CDR2: SEHNR, FQNEAQ (reference sequence). This CDR3 comprises 13 residues. CDR3: CASSFSGGYEQFF. The CDR3 DNA reads TGTGCCAGCAGCTTTAGCGGGGGGTATGAGCAGTTCTTC.

The genes are TRBV2 and TRBJ1-1; D not resolved. The germline V gene encodes CDR1 SNHLY and CDR2 FYNNEI. Trimming took 2 bases from V and 5 from J, leaving 21 bases between them. The CDR3 totals 17 residues. In DNA, the CDR3 is TGTGCCAGCAGTGAACCTTTGGGGAGTGGGATGGGAACTGAAGCTTTCTTT. Its translation: CASSEPLGSGMGTEAFF.

This chain joins TRBV19 and TRBJ2-5; 13 bases match TRBD2. The V and J ends lost 3 bases and 5 bases, in that order; junction bases with no gene match: 6. Germline CDR1 LNHDA, CDR2 SQIVND (reference sequence). The CDR3 is made up of 16 amino acids. This CDR3 is CASSMGPGLAGETQYF. In nucleotides, the CDR3 is TGTGCCAGTAGTATGGGTCCGGGACTAGCGGGGGAGACCCAGTACTTC.

This clone was seen just once. The V call is TRBV13, the J call TRBJ1-2, with TRBD1 identical over 7 bases. Per the germline V gene, CDR1 is PRHDT and CDR2 is FYEKMQ (reference sequence). Trimming removed 0 bases from V and 4 bases from J; junction bases left unmatched: 2. The CDR3 covers 14 residues. The CDR3, as DNA: TGTGCCAGCAGCTTAGGACAGGGGACCTATGGCTACACCTTC. This gives the protein CASSLGQGTYGYTF.

The chain links TRBV7-6 to TRBJ1-1; a weak D match, TRBD1 (5 bases). Germline values: CDR1 SGHVS, CDR2 FNYEAQ. Trimming took off 1 base at V and 3 bases at J, with 9 bases between the two ends. The CDR3 length is 14 residues. This chain's CDR3 is CASSLVGGDTEAFF. DNA for the CDR3: TGTGCCAGCAGCTTAGTTGGGGGGGACACTGAAGCTTTCTTT. Combining the CDR3 with reference TRBV7-6 and TRBJ1-1 gives the whole variable domain GAGVSQSPRYKVTKRGQDVALRCDPISGHVSLYWYRQALGQGPEFLTYFNYEAQQDKSGLPNDRFSAERPEGSISTLTIQRTEQRDSAMYRCASSLVGGDTEAFFGQGTRLTVV.

This clone occurred a few times. The rearrangement links TRBV4-3 to TRBJ1-1; possibly TRBD1 for D (6 bases). V shed 4 bases and J shed 7 bases, with 16 bases lying between them. Looked up from germline, CDR1 is LGHNA and CDR2 is YSLEER. The CDR3 sequence is 14 residues long. CDR3 sequence: CASSRTAQGFEAFF. The CDR3 DNA sequence: TGCGCCAGCAGCCGGACAGCACAGGGATTTGAAGCTTTCTTT.

The chain is built from TRBV7-6 and TRBJ2-7; 8 bases map to TRBD2. Germline CDR1 and CDR2: SGHVS and FNYEAQ. The CDR3 covers 15 residues. After removal of 5 bases from V and 1 base from J, the junction contained 7 bases not matched to a gene. The CDR3: CASSVAAGGSYEQYF. As DNA, the CDR3 is TGTGCCAGCAGCGTTGCGGCGGGAGGATCCTACGAGCAGTACTTC.

The V call is TRBV7-6, the J call TRBJ1-6; perhaps TRBD1 as D (6 bases). The V and J ends lost 1 base and 13 bases respectively, with 11 bases between them. CDR1 SGHVS and CDR2 FNYEAQ come from the germline V gene. The CDR3 consists of 13 residues. The CDR3: CASSLGDTLPLHF. The CDR3 nucleotides read TGTGCCAGCAGCTTAGGGGACACCCTCCCCCTCCACTTT.

This clone turned up a few times. V and J are TRBV7-2 and TRBJ2-5, with D possibly being TRBD1 (6 bases). Germline V CDR1 and CDR2: SGHTA, FQGNSA. There are 14 residues in the CDR3. V lost 3 bases, J lost 5 bases, and 13 bases lay in between. CDR3 amino acids: CASSFFRGAETQYF. CDR3 sequence (DNA): TGTGCCAGCAGCTTTTTCAGGGGTGCGGAGACCCAGTACTTC.

The chain joins TRBV30 to TRBJ1-2; D might be TRBD1 (6 bases). The CDR3 is 17 residues long. Between the trimmed V and J ends, which lost 1 base and 7 bases, there was a span of 25 bases. CDR1 and CDR2 from the germline V gene are GTSNPN and SVGIG (reference sequence). CDR3: CAWSASSFLRGEAGYTF. In DNA form, the CDR3 reads TGTGCCTGGAGTGCCTCGAGTTTCCTCAGGGGAGAGGCTGGCTACACCTTC.

The genes are TRBV19 and TRBJ1-4; D gene ambiguous. The CDR3 sequence is 15 residues long. Germline V gene data show CDR1 as LNHDA and CDR2 as SQIVND (reference sequence). V gave up 2 bases and J gave up 7 bases, with 14 bases separating them. The CDR3 spells CASSIRVFPGEKLFF. DNA for the CDR3: TGTGCCAGTAGTATAAGAGTTTTTCCGGGTGAAAAACTGTTTTTT.

Here the CDR3 DNA reads TGTGCCAGCAGTTACCGACAGGGGGATGGCTACACCTTC. Translated, it gives CASSYRQGDGYTF. This chain links TRBV6-6 with TRBJ1-2, with 9 positions matching TRBD1. From germline, CDR1 is MNHNY and CDR2 SVGAGI (reference sequence). J lost 6 bases, V lost 2 bases, and 1 base had no gene match. The CDR3 is 13 residues long.

The table lists this clone with a few counts. This chain links TRBV7-6 with TRBJ1-1, with D unclear. The CDR3 is made up of 13 amino acids. V dropped 1 base and J dropped 1 base, with 4 bases sitting between them. The germline V gene encodes CDR1 SGHVS and CDR2 FNYEAQ. CDR3 sequence (DNA): TGTGCCAGCAGCTTAGTTAGGAACACTGAAGCTTTCTTT. As protein: CASSLVRNTEAFF.